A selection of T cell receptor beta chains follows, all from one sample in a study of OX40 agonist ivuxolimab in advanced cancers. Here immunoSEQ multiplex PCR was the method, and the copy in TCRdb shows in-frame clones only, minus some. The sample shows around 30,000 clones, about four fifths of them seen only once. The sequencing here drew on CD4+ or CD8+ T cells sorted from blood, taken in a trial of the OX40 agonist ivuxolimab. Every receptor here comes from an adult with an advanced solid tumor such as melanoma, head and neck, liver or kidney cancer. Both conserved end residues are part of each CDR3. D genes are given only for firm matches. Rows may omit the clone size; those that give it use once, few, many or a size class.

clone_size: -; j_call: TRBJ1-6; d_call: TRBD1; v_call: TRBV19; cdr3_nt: TGTGCCAGTAGTATTGGTGGACAGGGGGGCTCACCCCTCCACTTT; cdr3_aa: CASSIGGQGGSPLHF
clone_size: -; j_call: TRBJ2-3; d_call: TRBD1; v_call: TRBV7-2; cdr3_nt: TGTGCCAGCAGCGCGATGCTCCGGGACAGGGGGTGGGATACGCAGTATTTT; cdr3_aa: CASSAMLRDRGWDTQYF
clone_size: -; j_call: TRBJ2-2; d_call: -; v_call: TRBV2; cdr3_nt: TGTGCCAGCAGTGTGTTCCGAGAGACCGGGGAGCTGTTTTTT; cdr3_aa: CASSVFRETGELFF
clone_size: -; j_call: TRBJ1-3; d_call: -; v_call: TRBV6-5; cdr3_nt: TGTGCCAGCAGTTCAGGACGGCTTCGTGGCGGAAACACCATATATTTT; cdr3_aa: CASSSGRLRGGNTIYF
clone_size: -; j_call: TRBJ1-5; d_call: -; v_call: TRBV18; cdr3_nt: TGTGCCAGCTCACCGTCCGGGCAGGTCCATCAGCCCCAGCATTTT; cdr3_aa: CASSPSGQVHQPQHF
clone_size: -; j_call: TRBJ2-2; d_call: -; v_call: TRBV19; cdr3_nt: TGTGCCAGTAGTTCCAGGGGCACCGGGGAGCTGTTTTTT; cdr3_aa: CASSSRGTGELFF
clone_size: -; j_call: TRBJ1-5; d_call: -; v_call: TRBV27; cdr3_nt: TGTGCCACCTCGAAGGGAGAGGGAGATCAGCCCCAGCATTTT; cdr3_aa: CATSKGEGDQPQHF
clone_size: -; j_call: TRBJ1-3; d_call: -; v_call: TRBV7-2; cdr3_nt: TGTGCCAGCAGCCGGGACAGAAACACCATATATTTT; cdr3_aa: CASSRDRNTIYF
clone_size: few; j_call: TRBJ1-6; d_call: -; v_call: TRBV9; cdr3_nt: TGTGCCAGCAGCGTAGACCCACGGGGGTCACCCCTCCACTTT; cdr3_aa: CASSVDPRGSPLHF
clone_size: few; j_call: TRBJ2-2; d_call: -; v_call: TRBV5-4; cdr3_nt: TGTGCCAGCAGCGGGTGGGGCACCGGGGAGCTGTTTTTT; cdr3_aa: CASSGWGTGELFF
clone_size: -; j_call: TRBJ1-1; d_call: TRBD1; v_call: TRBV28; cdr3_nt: TGTGCCAGCAGTGTGGGACAGGGTTACACTGAAGCTTTCTTT; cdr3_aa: CASSVGQGYTEAFF
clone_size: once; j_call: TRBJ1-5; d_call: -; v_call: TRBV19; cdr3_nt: TGTGCCAGTAACTCTGGGGCTAGCAATCAGCCCCAGCATTTT; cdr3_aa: CASNSGASNQPQHF
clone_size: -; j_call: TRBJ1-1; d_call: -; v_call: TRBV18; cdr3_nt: TGTGCCAGCTTAGCTCTGAGGGACACTGAAGCTTTCTTT; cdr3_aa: CASLALRDTEAFF
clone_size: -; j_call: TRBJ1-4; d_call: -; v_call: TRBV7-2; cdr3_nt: TGTGCCAGCAGCTTAGGGGCGGGGGCGAAAAAACTGTTTTTT; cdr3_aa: CASSLGAGAKKLFF
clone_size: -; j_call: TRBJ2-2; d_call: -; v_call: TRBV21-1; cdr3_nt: TGTGCCAGCAGCAACCTGTCTAGCGGGGGCACAGTCCCCGGGGAGCTGTTTTTT; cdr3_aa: CASSNLSSGGTVPGELFF
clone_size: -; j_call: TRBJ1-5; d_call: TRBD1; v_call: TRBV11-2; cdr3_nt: TGTGCCAGCAGCCAGACAGGGGACCAGCCCCAGCATTTT; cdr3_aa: CASSQTGDQPQHF
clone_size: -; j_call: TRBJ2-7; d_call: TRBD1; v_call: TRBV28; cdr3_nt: TGTGCCAGCACAAGGGGTACAGGGGGGTTTTTCGGATACGAGCAGTACTTC; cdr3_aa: CASTRGTGGFFGYEQYF
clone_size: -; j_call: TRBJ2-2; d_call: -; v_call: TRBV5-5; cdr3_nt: TGTGCCAGCAGCTTGGAACTAGGGCTTGGGGAGCTGTTTTTT; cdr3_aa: CASSLELGLGELFF
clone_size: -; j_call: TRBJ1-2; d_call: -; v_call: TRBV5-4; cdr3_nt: TGTGCCAGCAGCTGGATTGACAGCTCTAACTATGGCTACACCTTC; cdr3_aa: CASSWIDSSNYGYTF
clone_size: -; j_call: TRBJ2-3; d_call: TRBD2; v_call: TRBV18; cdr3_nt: TGTGCCAGCTCACCGGGAAGCGGGAGGAGCACAGATACGCAGTATTTT; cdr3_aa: CASSPGSGRSTDTQYF
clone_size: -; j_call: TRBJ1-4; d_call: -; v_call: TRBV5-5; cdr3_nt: TGTGCCAGCAGCCCGGGACCCGGGGGACTTAATGAAAAACTGTTTTTT; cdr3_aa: CASSPGPGGLNEKLFF
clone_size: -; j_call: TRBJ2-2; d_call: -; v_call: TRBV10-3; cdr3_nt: TGTGCCATCAGTGACCGGCAGGCTAGCATCACCGGGGAGCTGTTTTTT; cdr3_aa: CAISDRQASITGELFF
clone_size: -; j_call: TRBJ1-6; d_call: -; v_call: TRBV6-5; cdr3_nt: TGTGCCAGCAGTTATCTTCAGAATTCACCCCTCCACTTT; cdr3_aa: CASSYLQNSPLHF
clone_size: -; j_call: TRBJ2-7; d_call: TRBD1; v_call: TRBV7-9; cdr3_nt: TGTGCCAGCAGCTTCAGGGAGACAGGGGCCTACGAGCAGTACTTC; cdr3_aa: CASSFRETGAYEQYF
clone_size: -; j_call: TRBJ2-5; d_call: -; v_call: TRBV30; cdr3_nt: TGTGCCGGGACTTTTAAAGAGACCCAGTACTTC; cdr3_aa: CAGTFKETQYF
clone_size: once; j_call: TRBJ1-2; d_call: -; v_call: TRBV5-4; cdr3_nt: TGTGCCAGCAGCTTGGCCCTTGGGAGTGGCTACACCTTC; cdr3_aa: CASSLALGSGYTF
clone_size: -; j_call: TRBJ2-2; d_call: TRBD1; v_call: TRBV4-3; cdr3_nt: TGCGCCAGCAGCCAAGAGCTGTCAGGGGGCGTTAACACCGGGGAGCTGTTTTTT; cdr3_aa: CASSQELSGGVNTGELFF
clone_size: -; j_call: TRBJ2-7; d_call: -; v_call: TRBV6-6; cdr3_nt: TGTGCCAGCAGTACTTCTGGACGGACGTTGGAGCAGTACTTC; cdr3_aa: CASSTSGRTLEQYF
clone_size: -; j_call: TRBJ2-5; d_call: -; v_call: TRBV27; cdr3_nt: TGTGCCAGCAGAAGGGGGAGCGGGACCCAGTACTTC; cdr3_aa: CASRRGSGTQYF
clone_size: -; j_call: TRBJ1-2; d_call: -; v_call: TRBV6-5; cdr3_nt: TGTGCCAGCAGGAATCCGGCAGGGCAGAATGGCTACACCTTC; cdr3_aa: CASRNPAGQNGYTF
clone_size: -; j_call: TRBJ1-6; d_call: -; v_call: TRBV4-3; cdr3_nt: TGCGCCAGCAGCCAAGGCAGCAGGGCGGATTCACCCCTCCACTTT; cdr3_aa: CASSQGSRADSPLHF
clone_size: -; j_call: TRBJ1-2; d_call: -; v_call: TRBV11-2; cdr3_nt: TGTGCCAGCAGTTCCGTACCCTATGGCTACACCTTC; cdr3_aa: CASSSVPYGYTF
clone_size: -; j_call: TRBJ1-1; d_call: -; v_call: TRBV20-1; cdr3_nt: TGCAGTGCGGAAATAAACACTGAAGCTTTCTTT; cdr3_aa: CSAEINTEAFF